This section outlines one T cell receptor (beta chain) sequence together with its context. The antigen is not known. This sample was taken from a study of tissue T cells after allogeneic stem cell transplantation. Turning to the study itself: Samples with visible lymphocytes on H&E were prioritized for sequencing. Findings and limits, study-wide: Anatomically similar tissues had similar TCR repertoires within each patient. Only a limited share of tissue TCRs appeared in blood or spleen.

Autopsy tissues included GI tract, liver, skin and lymphoid organs. The V gene's germline CDR1 is SQVTM and CDR2 ANQGSEA. CDR3 length equals 14 residues. V was shortened by 3 bases and J by 7 bases, with 18 bases between the two germline ends. Here immunoSEQ multiplex PCR was the method, and the copy in TCRdb shows in-frame clones only, minus some. Here the sample spans 12,000 or so clones, about 73% being singletons. This TCR was sampled from a woman between 18 and 55 years old with breast cancer. Specimen: tissue from the right colon, collected at autopsy. This chain joins TRBV29-1 and TRBJ2-5, with D perhaps matching TRBD1 or TRBD2 (5 bases each). CDR3 region: CSVDSSGRGGTQYF. CDR3 DNA sequence: TGCAGCGTTGATTCCAGCGGAAGGGGCGGGACCCAGTACTTC.